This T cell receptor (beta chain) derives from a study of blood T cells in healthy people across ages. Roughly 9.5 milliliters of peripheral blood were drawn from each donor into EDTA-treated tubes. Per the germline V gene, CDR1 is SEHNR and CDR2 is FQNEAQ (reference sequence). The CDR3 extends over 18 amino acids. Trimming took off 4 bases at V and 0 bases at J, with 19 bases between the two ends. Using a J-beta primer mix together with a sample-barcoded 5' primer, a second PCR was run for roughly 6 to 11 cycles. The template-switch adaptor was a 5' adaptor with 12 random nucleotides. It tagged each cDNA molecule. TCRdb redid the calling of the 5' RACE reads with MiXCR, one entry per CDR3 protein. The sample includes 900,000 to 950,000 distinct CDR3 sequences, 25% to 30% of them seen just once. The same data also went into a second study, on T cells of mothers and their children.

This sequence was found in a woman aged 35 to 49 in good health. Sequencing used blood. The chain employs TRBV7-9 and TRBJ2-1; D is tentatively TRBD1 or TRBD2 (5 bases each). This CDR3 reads CASSSAGIGDPSYNEQFF. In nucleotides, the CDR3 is TGTGCCAGCAGCTCCGCCGGGATCGGGGACCCCTCCTACAATGAGCAGTTCTTC.